This T cell receptor beta chain was retrieved from a study of long-term antiretroviral therapy in people with HIV. Germline CDR1 is SGHTA and CDR2 is FQGNSA. V lost 5 bases to trimming and J lost 7 bases, with 21 bases between them. CDR3 length: 16 residues. Researchers ran immunoSEQ v3.0 at survey level. Repertoires were generated with immunoSEQ multiplex PCR, while TCRdb's copy carries only in-frame clones and drops some. The sample lists some 22,000 clones, around 79% occurring once. Everyone in the study who had HIV was treated in the United States. This clonotype was obtained from a woman between 40 and 50 years old with HIV. The chain uses TRBV7-2 and TRBJ2-1; TRBD2 might be the D (5 bases). This sample comprised unsorted PBMCs, obtained 4.1 years after starting antiretroviral therapy. The CDR3 DNA is TGTGCCAGCAGCGGAGGCAACAAACCTCTACTGAATGAGCAGTTCTTC. Amino acids: CASSGGNKPLLNEQFF.